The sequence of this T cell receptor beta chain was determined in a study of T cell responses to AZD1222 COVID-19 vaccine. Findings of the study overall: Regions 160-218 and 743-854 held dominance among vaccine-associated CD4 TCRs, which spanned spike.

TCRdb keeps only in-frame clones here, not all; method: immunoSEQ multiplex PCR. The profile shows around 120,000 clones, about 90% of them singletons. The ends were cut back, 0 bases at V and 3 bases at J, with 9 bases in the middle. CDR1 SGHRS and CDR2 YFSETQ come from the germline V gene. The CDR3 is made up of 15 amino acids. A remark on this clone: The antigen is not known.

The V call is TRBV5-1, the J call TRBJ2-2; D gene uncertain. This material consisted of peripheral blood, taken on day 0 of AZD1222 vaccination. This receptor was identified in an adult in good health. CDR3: CASSLGFGDTGELFF. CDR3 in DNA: TGCGCCAGCAGCTTGGGTTTTGGGGACACCGGGGAGCTGTTTTTT. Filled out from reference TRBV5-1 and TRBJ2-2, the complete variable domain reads KAGVTQTPRYLIKTRGQQVTLSCSPISGHRSVSWYQQTPGQGLQFLFEYFSETQRNKGNFPGRFSGRQFSNSRSEMNVSTLELGDSALYLCASSLGFGDTGELFFGEGSRLTVL.